These T cell receptor beta chains were read from a single sample in a study of neoadjuvant anti-PD-1 for oral cavity cancer. Sequencing used immunoSEQ multiplex PCR; TCRdb keeps in-frame clones, though not all of them. The top ten hold roughly 3.5% of the sample, which has 55,000 to 80,000 clones, around 83% seen once. Material: PBMCs, obtained before nivolumab (anti-PD-1) treatment. The source is a person aged 35 to 85 with oral cavity squamous cell carcinoma. The CDR3 runs from the conserved cysteine through the conserved F or W. The D gene is left open where the match is weak. Expanded clones get a size class; other rows say once, few or many, or leave the size out.

>NA|TRBV6-1|TRBJ1-1|NA
TGTGCCATTCCCGGGGACTTGAACACTGAAGCTTTCTTT
CAIPGDLNTEAFF
>NA|TRBV21-1|TRBJ1-5|NA
TGTGCCAGCAGCAAGGAGGGACAGGGGGAGCAGCCCCAGCATTTT
CASSKEGQGEQPQHF
>few|TRBV5-6|TRBJ1-2|TRBD1
TGTGCCAGCGTCGGGACAGGGGTAGACTATGGCTACACCTTC
CASVGTGVDYGYTF
>few|TRBV6-1|TRBJ1-2|TRBD1
TGTGCCAGCAGTGAAACAGGGGGCACTCTCTATGGCTACACCTTC
CASSETGGTLYGYTF
>NA|TRBV19|TRBJ1-1|TRBD1
TGTGCCAGTAGTTCACAGGGGTTTGGGGTCACTGAAGCTTTCTTT
CASSSQGFGVTEAFF
>NA|TRBV28|TRBJ1-1|TRBD1
TGTGCCAGCAGCCCTGGACAGGCCAACACTGAAGCTTTCTTT
CASSPGQANTEAFF
>NA|TRBV6-1|TRBJ2-7|NA
TGTGCCAGCACCGAAAGACAGGCCGGGTACGAGCAGTACTTC
CASTERQAGYEQYF
>NA|TRBV4-1|TRBJ1-4|NA
TGCGCCAGCAGCCAAGAAGTCAGGCCTGGTGAAAAACTGTTTTTT
CASSQEVRPGEKLFF
>NA|TRBV15|TRBJ2-1|NA
TGTGCCACCAGCAGAGATCCAAACAATGAGCAGTTCTTC
CATSRDPNNEQFF
>few|TRBV27|TRBJ1-1|TRBD1
TGTGCCAGCAGTTTATCGACAGGGAGGGTAGAAGCTTTCTTT
CASSLSTGRVEAFF
>NA|TRBV11-2|TRBJ2-6|NA
TGTGCCAGCAGGTACATGGGGGCCAACGTCCTGACTTTC
CASRYMGANVLTF
>NA|TRBV6-5|TRBJ2-7|NA
TGTGCCAGCCAAGACGGGTCAGGTTCCGAGCAGTACTTC
CASQDGSGSEQYF
>NA|TRBV28|TRBJ2-3|TRBD2
TGTGCCAGCAGCCCCTTCGGGCGGGGGACAGATACGCAGTATTTT
CASSPFGRGTDTQYF
>NA|TRBV10-1|TRBJ1-5|TRBD1
TGCGCCAGCCCTGCCCCCAGACAGGGCTCCAATCAGCCCCAGCATTTT
CASPAPRQGSNQPQHF
>NA|TRBV7-2|TRBJ1-1|NA
TGTGCCAGCAGCTTACAAGATATGAACACTGAAGCTTTCTTT
CASSLQDMNTEAFF
>medium-sized|TRBV10-1|TRBJ2-2|TRBD1
TGCGCCAGCAGTGATTCGTACAGGGGGTCGAAAAGTGGGACCGGGGAGCTGTTTTTT
CASSDSYRGSKSGTGELFF
>NA|TRBV2|TRBJ2-6|TRBD1
TGTGCCAGCAGGGACAGGGATTCCTCTGGGGCCAACGTCCTGACTTTC
CASRDRDSSGANVLTF
>NA|TRBV29-1|TRBJ2-5|NA
TGCAGCGTTGTCGGGCAGGGGTCCCCCTTCCAAGAGACCCAGTACTTC
CSVVGQGSPFQETQYF
>once|TRBV9|TRBJ2-2|NA
TGTGCCAGCAGCGTAGCGGTCGACCCGGGGACCGGGGAGCTGTTTTTT
CASSVAVDPGTGELFF
>NA|TRBV11-1|TRBJ1-3|NA
TGTGCCAGCAGCTTCTTCTCTACCTCTGGAAACACCATATATTTT
CASSFFSTSGNTIYF
>once|TRBV5-1|TRBJ2-5|TRBD2
TGCGCCAGCAGCTTGACCCCTCAAGCGGGAGTTGGGGAGACCCAGTACTTC
CASSLTPQAGVGETQYF
>few|TRBV30|TRBJ1-1|NA
TGTGCCTGGAGCAGGGAAATGAACACTGAAGCTTTCTTT
CAWSREMNTEAFF
>NA|TRBV7-2|TRBJ1-2|TRBD1
TGTGCCAGCAGCTTAGTCGGGACAGGGTCCTACTATGGCTACACCTTC
CASSLVGTGSYYGYTF
>NA|TRBV9|TRBJ2-3|TRBD1
TGTGCCAGCAGCGGACGGACAGGGGGCACAGATACGCAGTATTTT
CASSGRTGGTDTQYF
>NA|TRBV19|TRBJ1-4|NA
TGTGCCAGTAGTGTCCACGCAGGGTCTGGTAATGAAAAACTGTTTTTT
CASSVHAGSGNEKLFF
>NA|TRBV6-1|TRBJ1-2|NA
TGTGCCAGCAGTGCGGACGGAATCTATGGCTACACCTTC
CASSADGIYGYTF
>NA|TRBV5-6|TRBJ1-5|NA
TGTGCCAGCAGCTTGTTTGGCTTTAGCAATCAGCCCCAGCATTTT
CASSLFGFSNQPQHF
>NA|TRBV7-2|TRBJ1-1|NA
TGTGCCAGCAGCTCCGATCCGGCCGGGGACACTGAAGCTTTCTTT
CASSSDPAGDTEAFF
>few|TRBV7-2|TRBJ2-5|NA
TGTGCCAGCAGTCCGGTGAGAGGGGTCGGCGAGACCCAGTACTTC
CASSPVRGVGETQYF
>NA|TRBV5-1|TRBJ2-3|NA
TGCGCCAGCAGCCTGGACCTGGATACGCAGTATTTT
CASSLDLDTQYF
>NA|TRBV6-1|TRBJ2-7|NA
TGTGCCAGCAGTGAGTGGGCCGGGGCCTCCTACGAGCAGTACTTC
CASSEWAGASYEQYF
>NA|TRBV27|TRBJ1-5|NA
TGTGCCAGCAGCCTCAATCAGCCCCAGCATTTT
CASSLNQPQHF
>NA|TRBV5-1|TRBJ1-6|TRBD1
TGCGCCAGCAGCATAGGGACAGGGTGGGATTCACCCCTCCACTTT
CASSIGTGWDSPLHF
>NA|TRBV4-1|TRBJ1-2|NA
TGCGCCTCCTGGGGATTGGCACCCGATAACTATGGCTACACCTTC
CASWGLAPDNYGYTF
>NA|TRBV5-1|TRBJ1-2|TRBD1
TGCGCCAGCAGCTTAGATCCGGGACAGGGGGTACTTCGATACACCTTC
CASSLDPGQGVLRYTF
>few|TRBV10-3|TRBJ2-3|TRBD2
TGTGCCATCACCTCGACTAGCGATGCGGCAGATACGCAGTATTTT
CAITSTSDAADTQYF
>NA|TRBV6-1|TRBJ1-6|NA
TGTGCCAGCGGTGGAGGGGGTCATTCACCCCTCCACTTT
CASGGGGHSPLHF
>NA|TRBV10-3|TRBJ1-1|NA
TGTGCCATCAGGAGACAGGAGAACACTGAAGCTTTCTTT
CAIRRQENTEAFF
>NA|TRBV29-1|TRBJ1-2|NA
TGCAGCGTTGGGAGCAGCCCTAACTATGGCTACACCTTC
CSVGSSPNYGYTF
>few|TRBV29-1|TRBJ1-1|TRBD1
TGCAGCGTGGACAGGGGCACTGAAGCTTTCTTT
CSVDRGTEAFF
>NA|TRBV19|TRBJ1-5|NA
TGTGCCAGTAGCTCCGCCTTAGCTCAGCCCCAGCATTTT
CASSSALAQPQHF
>NA|TRBV27|TRBJ1-2|NA
TGTGCCACCAGACAGGCTAACTATGGCTACACCTTC
CATRQANYGYTF
>NA|TRBV30|TRBJ2-7|TRBD2
TGTGCCTGGAGTCCCAGACTAGCGGGACTCTACGAGCAGTACTTC
CAWSPRLAGLYEQYF
>NA|TRBV7-2|TRBJ2-5|NA
TGTGCCAGCAGTCCGGACACCCCCTTGCCCCAGTACTTC
CASSPDTPLPQYF
>NA|TRBV6-6|TRBJ1-5|NA
TGTGCCAGCAGTTCCCTAGACGGGAATAGCAATCAGCCCCAGCATTTT
CASSSLDGNSNQPQHF
>NA|TRBV11-2|TRBJ2-1|TRBD2
TGTGCCAGCAGACCTCTAGCGGGGGGGCCTAATGAGCAGTTCTTC
CASRPLAGGPNEQFF